A selection of T cell receptor beta chains follows, all from one sample in a study of cytotoxic CD8 clonotypes in ibrutinib-treated CLL. The data were produced by immunoSEQ multiplex PCR, yet TCRdb's version contains in-frame clones alone and is incomplete. This sample has under 35,000 clones, with around three quarters found just once. Sequences were derived from PBMCs, sampled after 24 months of ibrutinib treatment. The receptors here all came from a human donor with chronic lymphocytic leukemia. Both conserved end residues are part of each CDR3.

J | V | CDR3
TRBJ1-2 | TRBV7-9 | CASSLEEQTRYTF
TRBJ2-7 | TRBV7-2 | CASSLYKYRLWEQYF
TRBJ1-1 | TRBV19 | CASSPTGGSTEAFF
TRBJ2-1 | TRBV28 | CASSSPGRNEQFF
TRBJ1-1 | TRBV7-3 | CASSPRELFRGRRAEAFF
TRBJ2-1 | TRBV4-1 | CASSQERMISYNEQFF
TRBJ2-1 | TRBV6-5 | CASNRWGGEQFF
TRBJ2-7 | TRBV13 | CASGTSLRYEQYF
TRBJ1-3 | TRBV11-3 | CASSFSGNTIYF
TRBJ2-1 | TRBV6-1 | CASSGEWSSYNEQFF
TRBJ1-2 | TRBV2 | CASTVGYGYTF
TRBJ2-7 | TRBV10-1 | CASSERLADRRQFDAEQYF
TRBJ1-3 | TRBV7-2 | CASSSQTGMTGNTIYF
TRBJ2-3 | TRBV6-5 | CASSYAGGEDTQYF
TRBJ2-5 | TRBV11-2 | CASSFLAAQTQYF
TRBJ2-6 | TRBV29-1 | CSVEQGAAGANVLTF
TRBJ1-4 | TRBV2 | CASRRGQGNEKLFF
TRBJ2-5 | TRBV27 | CASSLGSSGGTQYF
TRBJ2-3 | TRBV2 | CASSLGTGGTDTQYF
TRBJ1-6 | TRBV19 | CASQTIRSSYNSPLHF
TRBJ1-2 | TRBV5-5 | CASLSGGRTYGYTF
TRBJ2-7 | TRBV6-1 | CASYQMESREQYF
TRBJ2-3 | TRBV7-2 | CASSLVLADTQYF
TRBJ1-2 | TRBV5-4 | CASSRTGNYGYTF
TRBJ2-7 | TRBV6-5 | CASSLGYEQYF
TRBJ2-7 | TRBV4-1 | CASSPTPRASSYEQYF
TRBJ2-5 | TRBV7-9 | CASSFSGHPQYF
TRBJ1-5 | TRBV18 | CASSPMDSGNQPQHF
TRBJ1-5 | TRBV28 | CASSPGRGSGQPQHF